This section outlines one T cell receptor beta chain sequence together with its context. These data belong to a study of technical replicates of blood from a few donors. This CDR3 has 15 residues. Trimming removed 5 bases from V and 1 base from J, with 13 bases in between. Germline V gives CDR1 SGHVS, CDR2 FQNEAQ. The protocol was immunoSEQ multiplex PCR, while the TCRdb copy is restricted to in-frame clones and leaves out a portion. The data hold roughly 65,000 clones, with roughly 86% observed a single time. The sequencing input was PBMCs. The chain recombines TRBV7-8 with TRBJ2-3, with D perhaps TRBD2 (6 bases). This TCR was sampled from a human donor in good health. Some clones in this sample may be carry-over from other donors' samples. This CDR3 reads CASSPEGAGTDTQYF. The CDR3 DNA sequence: TGTGCCAGCAGCCCGGAGGGCGCTGGCACAGATACGCAGTATTTT. Drawing the rest from reference TRBV7-8 and TRBJ2-3, the complete variable domain is GAGVSQSPRYKVAKRGQDVALRCDPISGHVSLFWYQQALGQGPEFLTYFQNEAQLDKSGLPSDRFFAERPEGSVSTLKIQRTQQEDSAVYLCASSPEGAGTDTQYFGPGTRLTVL.